Reported below is one T cell receptor beta chain. The antigen is unknown. This entry comes from a study of T cell responses to AZD1222 COVID-19 vaccine. Per germline, CDR1 SGHRS and CDR2 YFSETQ. V lost 1 base, J lost 1 base, and 3 bases stayed unmatched. CDR3 length equals 16 residues. Clones were sequenced by immunoSEQ multiplex PCR, and TCRdb holds only the in-frame ones, with some missing. In the table there are about 94,000 clones, about 88% of which are singletons. Study-level points and caveats: White British donors predominated, females outnumbered males, and clonal diversity was possibly underestimated. Increases in Spike-specific TCR breadth and depth were seen after two AZD1222 doses. None of the repertoires were sampled until the peak T cell response had passed.

The V gene is TRBV5-1, the J gene TRBJ2-2; TRBD2 agrees at 8 bases. Sequencing was performed on peripheral blood, taken on day 0 of AZD1222 vaccination. The source of this sequence is an adult in good health. The CDR3 DNA sequence: TGCGCCAGCAGCTTGAGGCTAGCGGGGAACACCGGGGAGCTGTTTTTT. Translation: CASSLRLAGNTGELFF. Variable domain in full (rest from reference TRBV5-1 and TRBJ2-2): KAGVTQTPRYLIKTRGQQVTLSCSPISGHRSVSWYQQTPGQGLQFLFEYFSETQRNKGNFPGRFSGRQFSNSRSEMNVSTLELGDSALYLCASSLRLAGNTGELFFGEGSRLTVL.